The 29 T cell receptor beta chains in this list originate from one sample, sequenced in a study of shared clonotypes between healthy human individuals. Generated by immunoSEQ multiplex PCR, the TCRdb table keeps only in-frame clones and is missing some. The sample consists of roughly 2,000,000 clones, 85% to 95% of them appearing once. Terminally differentiated effector memory CD45RA+ cells were excluded from the naive CD8 cells, which were CD45RO-negative and positively selected for CCR7. Source material: naive CD8+ T cells from PBMCs. Every receptor here comes from a man between 18 and 29 years old in good health. Some clones in this sample may be carry-over from other donors' samples.

The chain combines TRBV28 with TRBJ1-1; tentative D call: TRBD1 (6 bases). The CDR3 sequence is 15 residues long. From germline, CDR1 is MDHEN and CDR2 SYDVKM. V lost 2 bases to trimming and J lost 1 base, with 11 bases between them. The CDR3 sequence: CASSLGLGGNTEAFF. CDR3 nucleotides: TGTGCCAGCAGTTTAGGGTTAGGGGGGAACACTGAAGCTTTCTTT. Full variable domain (outside the CDR3, taken from reference TRBV28 and TRBJ1-1): DVKVTQSSRYLVKRTGEKVFLECVQDMDHENMFWYRQDPGLGLRLIYFSYDVKMKEKGDIPEGYSVSREKKERFSLILESASTNQTSMYLCASSLGLGGNTEAFFGQGTRLTVV.

A single count supports this clone. The rearrangement joins TRBV27 to TRBJ2-6, with D possibly being TRBD2 (6 bases). This CDR3 region has 18 residues. CDR1 and CDR2 from the germline V gene are MNHEY and SMNVEV (reference sequence). Trimming removed 0 bases from V and 0 bases from J, with 12 bases in between. The CDR3 DNA reads as TGTGCCAGCAGTTTATCTGGGGACTCGTCCTCTGGGGCCAACGTCCTGACTTTC. It specifies CASSLSGDSSSGANVLTF.

Comments on this clone: This CDR3 is missing its conserved last phenylalanine or tryptophan, likely due to a read error. The rearrangement links TRBV4-2 to TRBJ2-7, with TRBD2 matching 8 bases. Germline V lookup: CDR1 LGHNA, CDR2 YNFKEQ. Trimming took 1 base from V and 3 from J; bases not matched to a gene: 11. CDR3 length equals 17 residues. CDR3 amino acids: CASSQGAIGRGSYEQYL. CDR3 in DNA: TGTGCCAGCAGCCAAGGTGCGATCGGGAGGGGCAGCTACGAGCAGTACCTC.

V usage is TRBV20-1 and J usage is TRBJ2-7; D is unclear. The CDR3 runs to 11 residues. With 7 bases removed from V and 5 bases from J, the gap between germline ends came to 12 bases. The V gene's germline CDR1 is DFQATT and CDR2 SNEGSKA (reference sequence). The CDR3 bases are TGCAGTGGCGAGGCTCGCGACGAGCAGTACTTC. Its translation: CSGEARDEQYF.

The gene calls are TRBV2 and TRBJ1-5, with 8 bases identical to TRBD1. The CDR3 runs to 18 residues. CDR1 is SNHLY and CDR2 is FYNNEI in the germline V gene. J gave up 0 bases and V 6 bases, and 13 bases lay outside the gene matches. The CDR3 sequence is CASRQQGGSFYSNQPQHF. In DNA form, the CDR3 reads TGTGCCAGCAGACAACAGGGGGGGTCTTTCTATAGCAATCAGCCCCAGCATTTT.

V is TRBV6-4 and J is TRBJ1-5; a weak D match, TRBD1 (6 bases). V shed 8 bases and J shed 0 bases, with 14 bases lying between them. The CDR3 is 15 amino acids. CDR1 and CDR2 from the germline V gene are MRHNA and SNTAGT. CDR3 bases: TGTGCCAGCCGGGAGGACAGCCATAGCAATCAGCCCCAGCATTTT. It codes for CASREDSHSNQPQHF.

V and J are TRBV28 and TRBJ2-2; unclear D gene. Per germline, CDR1 MDHEN and CDR2 SYDVKM. The CDR3 extends over 13 amino acids. Trimming removed 3 bases from V and 3 bases from J, with 5 bases in between. The CDR3 nucleotides read TGTGCCAGCAGTTTCCCAGACACCGGGGAGCTGTTTTTT. This encodes CASSFPDTGELFF.

V gene TRBV7-9 combines with J gene TRBJ2-2; D uncertain. This CDR3 spans 13 amino acids. Looked up from germline, CDR1 is SEHNR and CDR2 is FQNEAQ (reference sequence). V gave up 5 bases and J gave up 5 bases, with 9 bases separating them. CDR3 bases: TGTGCCAGCAGCCACTCAAGGACCGGGGAGCTGTTTTTT. Protein product: CASSHSRTGELFF. Together with reference TRBV7-9 and TRBJ2-2, the CDR3 gives the full variable domain: DTGVSQNPRHKITKRGQNVTFRCDPISEHNRLYWYRQTLGQGPEFLTYFQNEAQLEKSRLLSDRFSAERPKGSFSTLEIQRTEQGDSAMYLCASSHSRTGELFFGEGSRLTVL.

The chain employs TRBV9 and TRBJ2-7; D might be TRBD2 (5 bases). This CDR3 is built from 13 residues. Germline CDR1 and CDR2: SGDLS and YYNGEE. Trimming shortened V by 4 bases and J by 5 bases, and 13 bases separated the two germline ends. This chain's CDR3 is CASSPGVLDEQYF. CDR3 DNA: TGTGCCAGCAGCCCCGGGGTACTCGACGAGCAGTACTTC.

The J gene is TRBJ2-7, the V gene TRBV27; possible D gene TRBD2, 6 bases. From germline, CDR1 is MNHEY and CDR2 SMNVEV (reference sequence). CDR3 length: 14 residues. V was shortened by 6 bases and J by 4 bases, with 16 bases between the two germline ends. This CDR3 is CASRPSGTLYEQYF. DNA for the CDR3: TGTGCCAGCAGGCCCTCCGGGACTCTTTACGAGCAGTACTTC.

The chain has TRBV10-3 and TRBJ2-1, with TRBD2 matching over 12 bases. Per germline, CDR1 ENHRY and CDR2 SYGVKD. V lost 10 bases to trimming and J lost 3 bases; unmatched junction nucleotides: 4. The CDR3 length is 14 residues. CDR3 protein: CATILAGGYNEQFF. The CDR3 nucleotides read TGTGCCACCATACTAGCGGGAGGCTACAATGAGCAGTTCTTC.

V and J are TRBV10-1 and TRBJ2-7, with TRBD2 identical over 13 bases. The CDR3 covers 15 residues. Germline CDR1 and CDR2: WNHNN and SYGVQD (reference sequence). Unmatched junction bases numbered 7, after V lost 6 bases and J lost 5 bases. DNA for the CDR3: TGCGCCAGCAGCGATAACGGGACTAGCGGGAACGAGCAGTACTTC. This encodes CASSDNGTSGNEQYF.

The chain uses TRBV29-1 and TRBJ2-7; D remains ambiguous. The CDR3 runs to 12 residues. Trimming took 1 base from V and 8 from J, leaving 12 bases between them. Germline lookup yields CDR1 SQVTM and CDR2 ANQGSEA. The CDR3 protein is CSVEVGLQKQYF. As DNA, the CDR3 is TGCAGCGTTGAAGTGGGTCTTCAGAAGCAGTACTTC.

A note on this clone: This specimen includes other DNA sequences encoding the same CDR3. The chain couples TRBV30 to TRBJ2-7; the D is unclear. Trimming pared 1 base from V and 0 bases from J, leaving 4 bases between. The CDR3 has 12 amino acids. Germline lookup yields CDR1 GTSNPN and CDR2 SVGIG (reference sequence). The CDR3 DNA sequence: TGTGCCTGGAGTGGAATCTCCTACGAGCAGTACTTC. Translating it yields CAWSGISYEQYF.

The CDR3 sequence: CAISEGTSGNTDTQYF. In nucleotides, the CDR3 is TGTGCCATCAGTGAGGGGACTAGCGGAAACACAGATACGCAGTATTTT. This rearrangement joins TRBV10-3 to TRBJ2-3, with 11 bases that match TRBD2. The CDR3 is 16 amino acids. The germline V gene has CDR1 ENHRY and CDR2 SYGVKD. J gave up 2 bases and V 2 bases, and 3 bases lay outside the gene matches.

The CDR3: CASSEYGGPYEQYF. CDR3 sequence (DNA): TGCGCCAGCAGCGAATACGGTGGGCCCTACGAGCAGTACTTC. The chain couples TRBV5-1 to TRBJ2-7; D remains unclear. Germline-derived CDR1 and CDR2 are SGHRS and YFSETQ. V was pared by 4 bases and J by 2 bases, with 13 bases between. CDR3 size: 14 residues.

The chain couples TRBV6-1 to TRBJ2-1; weak D call: TRBD1 (6 bases). V lost 6 bases and J lost 3, with 15 bases in between. The CDR3 spans 15 residues. Germline V gene sequence: CDR1 MNHNS, CDR2 SASEGT. CDR3 bases: TGTGCCAGCAGGACAGACAGGCCCCTCTACAATGAGCAGTTCTTC. It specifies CASRTDRPLYNEQFF.

The rearrangement links TRBV29-1 to TRBJ2-7; the match to TRBD1 covers 7 bases. The length of the CDR3 is 14 residues. The V segment lost 6 bases and the J segment 4 bases; nucleotides outside the gene matches: 12. CDR1 and CDR2 from the germline V gene are SQVTM and ANQGSEA. The chain's CDR3 is CSVPGQRYPYEQYF. DNA for the CDR3: TGCAGCGTGCCGGGACAGAGATATCCTTACGAGCAGTACTTC.

The rearrangement joins TRBV30 to TRBJ2-1; 8 nucleotides match TRBD2. Trimming at V came to 4 bases and at J to 4 bases, leaving 9 bases not matched to a gene. Looked up from germline, CDR1 is GTSNPN and CDR2 is SVGIG (reference sequence). The CDR3 spans 15 residues. The CDR3 here is CAWTVGGGLYNEQFF. The CDR3 region has the DNA TGTGCCTGGACCGTCGGGGGGGGTTTATACAATGAGCAGTTCTTC.

V gene TRBV4-1 combines with J gene TRBJ1-2; 7 bases are shared with TRBD1. The CDR3 has 15 residues. The V and J ends lost 2 bases and 4 bases, in that order; junction bases with no gene match: 7. Germline CDR1 reads MGHRA; CDR2 reads YSYEKL. The CDR3 sequence: CASSQPEGTVYGYTF. DNA for the CDR3: TGCGCCAGCAGCCAACCCGAGGGGACAGTCTATGGCTACACCTTC.

The chain links TRBV7-8 to TRBJ1-1; no clear D gene. The germline CDR1 and CDR2 sequences are SGHVS and FQNEAQ. The CDR3 runs to 16 residues. Trimming left V 5 bases short and J 2 bases short, with 18 bases between. This CDR3 is CASSPVAQITNTEAFF. The CDR3 DNA reads TGTGCCAGCAGCCCCGTAGCCCAGATAACAAACACTGAAGCTTTCTTT.

The rearrangement links TRBV6-5 to TRBJ1-5, with 10 bases lining up with TRBD1. The CDR3 totals 15 residues. Germline trimming cut 4 bases from V and 2 bases from J; bases unmatched to any gene: 2. Looked up from germline, CDR1 is MNHEY and CDR2 is SVGAGI. For the CDR3, the DNA is TGTGCCAGCAGTTCCGGGACAGGGGGCAATCAGCCCCAGCATTTT. As protein: CASSSGTGGNQPQHF.

The rearrangement uses TRBV5-6 and TRBJ2-7; perhaps D is TRBD1 or TRBD2 (5 bases each). The CDR3 contains 14 residues. V dropped 6 bases and J dropped 6 bases, with 19 bases sitting between them. Germline CDR1 reads SGHDT; CDR2 reads YYEEEE. CDR3 region: CASTRRTSRGEQYF. The CDR3 DNA reads as TGTGCCAGCACCCGCCGGACAAGCCGGGGCGAGCAGTACTTC.

The chain links TRBV2 to TRBJ2-4; D unclear. The CDR3 sequence is 17 residues long. V dropped 0 bases and J dropped 0 bases, with 12 bases sitting between them. Germline V gene lookup returns CDR1 SNHLY and CDR2 FYNNEI. The CDR3 region is CASSEAFTQLAKNIQYF. CDR3 bases: TGTGCCAGCAGTGAAGCTTTTACCCAGTTAGCCAAAAACATTCAGTACTTC.

Remarks on this clone: This sample also contains other DNA sequences that code for the same CDR3. This chain links TRBV28 with TRBJ2-7, with TRBD2 matching 7 bases. The ends lost 4 bases at V and 3 bases at J; junction bases unmatched: 3. Germline V gene lookup returns CDR1 MDHEN and CDR2 SYDVKM. The CDR3 contains 13 residues. DNA for the CDR3: TGTGCCAGCAGTTCTTGGACTAGCTACGAGCAGTACTTC. It yields the protein CASSSWTSYEQYF.

CDR3 sequence (DNA): TGTGCCAGCAGCTTAAGCCTAGCGTTCTCCTACAATGAGCAGTTCTTC. This sequence encodes CASSLSLAFSYNEQFF. This sequence joins TRBV7-6 and TRBJ2-1; possibly TRBD2 for D (6 bases). CDR3 length: 16 amino acids. From germline, CDR1 is SGHVS and CDR2 FNYEAQ. Deletions cut 2 bases from V and 0 bases from J, with 11 bases between.

This sequence joins TRBV28 and TRBJ2-7; 10 positions match TRBD2. Germline CDR1 and CDR2: MDHEN and SYDVKM. With 3 bases clipped from V and 3 bases from J, the junction kept 5 bases outside the gene matches. This CDR3 has 15 amino acids. CDR3 loop: CASSFVPSGSYEQYF. The DNA for the CDR3 is TGTGCCAGCAGTTTTGTGCCTAGCGGGAGCTACGAGCAGTACTTC.

In the case of this clone: This sample includes further DNA sequences coding for the same CDR3. J is TRBJ1-1 and V is TRBV2; D remains unclear. Germline V gene data show CDR1 as SNHLY and CDR2 as FYNNEI. The CDR3 is made up of 13 amino acids. Deletions cut 3 bases from V and 1 base from J, with 6 bases between. The CDR3 sequence is CASSEVKNTEAFF. CDR3 nucleotide sequence: TGTGCCAGCAGTGAGGTGAAGAACACTGAAGCTTTCTTT.

CDR3 protein: CASSLGGRFNTEAFF. The CDR3 DNA reads as TGTGCCAGCAGCTTAGGGGGCAGATTTAACACTGAAGCTTTCTTT. This chain uses TRBV7-9 with TRBJ1-1, with a tentative D call TRBD1 (5 bases). V dropped 1 base and J dropped 2 bases, with 11 bases sitting between them. The CDR3 is made up of 15 amino acids. Germline CDR1 SEHNR, CDR2 FQNEAQ (reference sequence).